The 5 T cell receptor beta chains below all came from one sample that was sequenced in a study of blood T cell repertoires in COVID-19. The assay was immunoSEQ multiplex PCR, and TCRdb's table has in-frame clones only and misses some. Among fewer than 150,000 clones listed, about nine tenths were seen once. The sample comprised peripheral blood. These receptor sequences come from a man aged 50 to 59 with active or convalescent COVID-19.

CDR3 coding DNA: TGTGCCAGCAGTCGACAGGGGGTTCACACCGGGGAGCTGTTTTTT. Protein product: CASSRQGVHTGELFF. This chain links TRBV28 with TRBJ2-2; TRBD1 matches at 9 bases. The CDR3 is 15 amino acids. J gave up 3 bases and V 5 bases, and 4 bases lay outside the gene matches. Germline V lookup: CDR1 MDHEN, CDR2 SYDVKM.

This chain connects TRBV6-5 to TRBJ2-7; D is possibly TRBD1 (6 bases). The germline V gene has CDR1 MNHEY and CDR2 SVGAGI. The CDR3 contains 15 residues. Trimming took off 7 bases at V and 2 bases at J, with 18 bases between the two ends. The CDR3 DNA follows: TGTGCCAGCAAAGAACGACAGGTCTTAACCTACGAGCAGTACTTC. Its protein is CASKERQVLTYEQYF.

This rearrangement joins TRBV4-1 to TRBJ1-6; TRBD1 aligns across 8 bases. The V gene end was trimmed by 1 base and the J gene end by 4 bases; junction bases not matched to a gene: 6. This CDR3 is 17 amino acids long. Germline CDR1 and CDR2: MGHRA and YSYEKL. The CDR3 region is CASSQGVRDRYNSPLHF. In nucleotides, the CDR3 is TGCGCCAGCAGCCAAGGAGTCCGGGACAGGTATAATTCACCCCTCCACTTT.

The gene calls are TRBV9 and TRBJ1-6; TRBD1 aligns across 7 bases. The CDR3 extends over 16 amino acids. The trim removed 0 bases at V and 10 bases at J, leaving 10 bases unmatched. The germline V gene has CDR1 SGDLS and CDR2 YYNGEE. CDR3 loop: CASSVDLQGSGSPLHF. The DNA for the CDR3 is TGTGCCAGCAGCGTAGACTTACAGGGGAGTGGGTCACCCCTCCACTTT.

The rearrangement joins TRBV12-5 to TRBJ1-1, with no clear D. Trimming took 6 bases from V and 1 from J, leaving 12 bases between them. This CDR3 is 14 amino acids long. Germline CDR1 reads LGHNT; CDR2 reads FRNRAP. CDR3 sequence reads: CASGNLGGNTEAFF. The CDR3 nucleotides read TGTGCTAGTGGCAACCTAGGTGGGAACACTGAAGCTTTCTTT.